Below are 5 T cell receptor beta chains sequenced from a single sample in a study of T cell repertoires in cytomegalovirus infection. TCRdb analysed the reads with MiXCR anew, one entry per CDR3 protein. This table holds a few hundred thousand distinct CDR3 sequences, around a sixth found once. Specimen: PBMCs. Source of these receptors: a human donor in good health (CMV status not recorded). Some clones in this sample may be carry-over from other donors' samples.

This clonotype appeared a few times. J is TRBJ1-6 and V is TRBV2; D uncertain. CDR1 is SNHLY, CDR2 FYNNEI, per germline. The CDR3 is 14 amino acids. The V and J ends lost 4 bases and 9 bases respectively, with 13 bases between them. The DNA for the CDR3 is TGTGCCAGCAGTGTTTCCCCGGGAATTTCACCCCTCCACTTT. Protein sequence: CASSVSPGISPLHF.

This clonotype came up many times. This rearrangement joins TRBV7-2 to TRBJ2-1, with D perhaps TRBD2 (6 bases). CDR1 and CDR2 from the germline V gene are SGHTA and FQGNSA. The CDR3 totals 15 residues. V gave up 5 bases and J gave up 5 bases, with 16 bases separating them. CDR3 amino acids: CASSLDYREHNEQFF. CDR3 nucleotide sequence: TGTGCCAGCAGCCTGGACTACCGAGAACACAATGAGCAGTTCTTC.

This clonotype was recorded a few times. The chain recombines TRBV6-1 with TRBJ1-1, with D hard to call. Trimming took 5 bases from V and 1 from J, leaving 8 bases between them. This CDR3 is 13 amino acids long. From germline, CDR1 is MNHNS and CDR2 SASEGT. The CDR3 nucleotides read TGTGCCAGCAGTTGGGGATGGAACACTGAAGCTTTCTTT. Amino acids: CASSWGWNTEAFF.

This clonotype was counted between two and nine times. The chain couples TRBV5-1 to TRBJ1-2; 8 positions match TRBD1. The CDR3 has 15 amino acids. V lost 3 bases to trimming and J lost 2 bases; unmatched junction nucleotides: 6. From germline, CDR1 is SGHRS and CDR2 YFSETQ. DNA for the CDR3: TGCGCCAGCAGCTCAAGCGGACAGGGCAACTATGGCTACACCTTC. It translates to CASSSSGQGNYGYTF.

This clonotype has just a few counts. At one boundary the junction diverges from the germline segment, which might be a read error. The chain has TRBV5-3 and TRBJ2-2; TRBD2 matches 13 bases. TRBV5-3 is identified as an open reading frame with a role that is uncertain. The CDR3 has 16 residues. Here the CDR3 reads CASSLLAGGHTGELFF. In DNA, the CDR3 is TGTGCCAGCAGCTTACTAGCGGGGGGGCACACCGGGGAGCTGTTTTTT.